Below are 28 T cell receptor beta chains sequenced from a single sample in a study of blood T cell repertoires in COVID-19. Clones were read by immunoSEQ multiplex PCR, and TCRdb kept only the in-frame ones, dropping some. This sample has around 60,000 clones, with more than 60% found just once. The sample consisted of peripheral blood. The source is a woman in her forties or fifties with active or convalescent COVID-19.

This clone was detected once. The rearrangement uses TRBV11-3 and TRBJ2-1, with TRBD2 identical over 7 bases. The CDR3 is made up of 14 amino acids. J lost 6 bases, V lost 1 base, and 3 bases had no gene match. Germline V lookup: CDR1 SGHNT, CDR2 YENEEA. The CDR3 here is CASSLGRTSNEQFF. CDR3 in DNA: TGTGCCAGCAGCTTAGGTAGGACTAGCAATGAGCAGTTCTTC. The entire variable domain, with the rest obtained from reference TRBV11-3 and TRBJ2-1, is as follows: EAGVVQSPRYKIIEKKQPVAFWCNPISGHNTLYWYLQNLGQGPELLIRYENEEAVDDSQLPKDRFSAERLKGVDSTLKIQPAELGDSAVYLCASSLGRTSNEQFFGPGTRLTVL.

The chain joins TRBV29-1 to TRBJ1-1, with TRBD1 matching 7 bases. Germline loops: CDR1 SQVTM, CDR2 ANQGSEA. The CDR3 runs to 15 residues. The V gene end was trimmed by 4 bases and the J gene end by 1 base; junction bases not matched to a gene: 9. The CDR3 DNA sequence: TGCAGCGTTGGGGGGACAGCTTCGGGGAACACTGAAGCTTTCTTT. It codes for CSVGGTASGNTEAFF.

This chain uses TRBV7-9 with TRBJ1-3, with 10 bases identical to TRBD1. This CDR3 comprises 18 residues. Germline V CDR1 and CDR2: SEHNR, FQNEAQ (reference sequence). After removal of 5 bases from V and 4 bases from J, the junction contained 14 bases not matched to a gene. The CDR3 nucleotides are TGTGCCAGCAGCCTATTAGCCCTTCGACAGGGGGCGGGAAACACCATATATTTT. Its translation: CASSLLALRQGAGNTIYF. Full variable domain (remainder filled in from reference TRBV7-9 and TRBJ1-3): DTGVSQNPRHKITKRGQNVTFRCDPISEHNRLYWYRQTLGQGPEFLTYFQNEAQLEKSRLLSDRFSAERPKGSFSTLEIQRTEQGDSAMYLCASSLLALRQGAGNTIYFGEGSWLTVV.

This sequence joins TRBV7-2 and TRBJ1-1, with D hard to call. The germline gives CDR1 SGHTA, CDR2 FQGNSA. The V gene lost 1 base and the J gene lost 1 base, with 13 bases spanning the gap. The CDR3 sequence is 16 residues long. CDR3 amino acids: CASSLVGGWANTEAFF. The CDR3 coding sequence is TGTGCCAGCAGCTTAGTTGGAGGATGGGCGAACACTGAAGCTTTCTTT. The variable domain in full, with the rest retrieved from reference TRBV7-2 and TRBJ1-1, is GAGVSQSPSNKVTEKGKDVELRCDPISGHTALYWYRQSLGQGLEFLIYFQGNSAPDKSGLPSDRFSAERTGGSVSTLTIQRTQQEDSAVYLCASSLVGGWANTEAFFGQGTRLTVV.

Concerning this clone itself: This sample also contains other DNA sequences that code for the same CDR3. The chain combines TRBV7-9 with TRBJ2-2; D may be TRBD2 (5 bases). Germline CDR1 reads SEHNR; CDR2 reads FQNEAQ (reference sequence). The CDR3 consists of 16 residues. The V end was cut by 1 base, the J end by 0 bases, with 9 bases between. The CDR3 DNA reads as TGTGCCAGCAGCTTAGGAGGACTTTCGAACACCGGGGAGCTGTTTTTT. This sequence encodes CASSLGGLSNTGELFF.

V usage is TRBV19 and J usage is TRBJ2-2; 7 positions agree with TRBD1. This CDR3 contains 19 residues. J was trimmed by 3 bases and V by 5 bases; bases with no gene match: 18. CDR1 LNHDA and CDR2 SQIVND come from the germline V gene (reference sequence). The CDR3 protein is CASSWGRIQGISDTGELFF. CDR3 nucleotide sequence: TGTGCCAGTAGTTGGGGACGGATACAGGGGATCTCGGACACCGGGGAGCTGTTTTTT.

The chain is built from TRBV3-1 (or the pseudogene TRBV3-2) and TRBJ2-1, with 8 bases fitting TRBD2. The junction had 9 bases not matched to a gene; V was cut back by 5 bases and J by 3 bases. The germline V gene encodes CDR1 LGHDT and CDR2 YNNKEL (reference sequence). This CDR3 comprises 16 residues. CDR3 sequence (DNA): TGTGCCAGCAGCTCCCGGGTAGCGGGGATCTACAATGAGCAGTTCTTC. This translates into CASSSRVAGIYNEQFF.

The rearrangement joins TRBV2 to TRBJ2-1; 14 bases line up with TRBD2. With 2 bases clipped from V and 7 bases from J, the junction kept 4 bases outside the gene matches. Germline loops: CDR1 SNHLY, CDR2 FYNNEI. The CDR3 runs to 16 residues. Here the CDR3 DNA reads TGTGCCAGCAGTGAACTTCGGACTAGCGGGAGGAATGAGCAGTTCTTC. The encoded protein is CASSELRTSGRNEQFF.

CDR3 protein: CASSYQTGYNQPQHF. The CDR3 DNA sequence: TGTGCCAGCAGTTACCAGACAGGGTACAATCAGCCCCAGCATTTT. The chain carries TRBV6-6 and TRBJ1-5, with 7 bases matching TRBD1. This CDR3 region has 15 residues. Per germline, CDR1 MNHNY and CDR2 SVGAGI (reference sequence). With 2 bases clipped from V and 3 bases from J, the junction kept 4 bases outside the gene matches.

The chain carries TRBV6-1 and TRBJ1-2; tentatively, D is TRBD1 (6 bases). The CDR3 covers 14 residues. In germline, CDR1 is MNHNS, CDR2 SASEGT. Trimming left V 2 bases short and J 3 bases short, with 10 bases between. The DNA for the CDR3 is TGTGCCAGCAGTGAAAATCAGGGGTACTATGGCTACACCTTC. This sequence encodes CASSENQGYYGYTF.

This clone came up once. The chain uses TRBV15 and TRBJ1-1, with 10 nucleotides matching TRBD1. The germline V gene has CDR1 LNHNV and CDR2 YYDKDF (reference sequence). The CDR3 runs to 14 residues. For the CDR3, the DNA is TGTGCGACCGAGGACAGGGGGTACTACACTGAAGCTTTCTTT. This translates into CATEDRGYYTEAFF.

The chain is built from TRBV5-4 and TRBJ1-3; D possibly corresponds to TRBD1 (6 bases). CDR3 length: 15 amino acids. V was shortened by 3 bases and J by 4 bases, with 14 bases between the two germline ends. Germline lookup yields CDR1 SGHNT and CDR2 YYREEE (reference sequence). This chain's CDR3 is CASSSTGTTGNTIYF. DNA for the CDR3: TGTGCCAGCAGCTCCACCGGGACAACCGGAAACACCATATATTTT.

This chain links TRBV7-9 with TRBJ2-3; 10 nucleotides align to TRBD2. The V and J ends lost 1 base and 3 bases, in that order; junction bases with no gene match: 4. The CDR3 length is 16 residues. Germline loops: CDR1 SEHNR, CDR2 FQNEAQ (reference sequence). The CDR3 sequence is CASSLVLAGVTDTQYF. The DNA of the CDR3 is TGTGCCAGCAGCTTAGTTCTAGCGGGAGTTACAGATACGCAGTATTTT.

The chain employs TRBV2 and TRBJ2-7; TRBD2 aligns across 11 bases. CDR3 size: 17 residues. Per germline, CDR1 SNHLY and CDR2 FYNNEI. The J segment lost 4 bases and the V segment lost 6 bases, leaving 14 bases of the junction unmatched. The CDR3 reads CASRITPLAGVWYEQYF. CDR3 bases: TGTGCCAGCAGAATAACCCCACTAGCGGGAGTTTGGTACGAGCAGTACTTC.

The CDR3 sequence: CAISESKRGPGYEQYF. CDR3 sequence (DNA): TGTGCCATCAGTGAGTCGAAGAGGGGGCCCGGCTACGAGCAGTACTTC. This rearrangement joins TRBV10-3 to TRBJ2-7; 7 nucleotides align to TRBD1. Per the germline V gene, CDR1 is ENHRY and CDR2 is SYGVKD. With 0 bases clipped from V and 3 bases from J, the junction kept 8 bases outside the gene matches. This CDR3 has 16 residues.

The chain carries TRBV28 and TRBJ2-5, with TRBD2 matching over 7 bases. The CDR3 loop spans 14 amino acids. J was trimmed by 4 bases and V by 6 bases; bases with no gene match: 8. CDR1 is MDHEN, CDR2 SYDVKM, per germline. The CDR3 spells CASSRGGEAETQYF. The CDR3 DNA reads as TGTGCCAGCAGCCGGGGAGGGGAGGCAGAGACCCAGTACTTC. Complete variable domain (other parts from reference TRBV28 and TRBJ2-5): DVKVTQSSRYLVKRTGEKVFLECVQDMDHENMFWYRQDPGLGLRLIYFSYDVKMKEKGDIPEGYSVSREKKERFSLILESASTNQTSMYLCASSRGGEAETQYFGPGTRLLVL.

The chain has TRBV12-3 or TRBV12-4 and TRBJ1-1; no definite D call. Deletions cut 2 bases from V and 1 base from J, with 5 bases between. The CDR3 extends over 13 amino acids. The DNA of the CDR3 is TGTGCCAGCAGTTTATCCGGGAACACTGAAGCTTTCTTT. It encodes CASSLSGNTEAFF.

The chain uses TRBV11-2 and TRBJ2-5, with D possibly being TRBD1 (5 bases). CDR1 SGHAT and CDR2 FQNNGV come from the germline V gene. The CDR3 is 14 residues long. V shed 1 base and J shed 5 bases, with 11 bases lying between them. CDR3 sequence reads: CASSLAISGETQYF. The CDR3 nucleotides read TGTGCCAGCAGCTTAGCTATCTCAGGGGAGACCCAGTACTTC.

This clone was observed a handful of times. V is TRBV19 and J is TRBJ1-5, with 9 positions matching TRBD1. V lost 6 bases and J lost 6; bases outside the gene matches: 9. In germline, CDR1 is LNHDA, CDR2 SQIVND (reference sequence). The CDR3 runs to 15 residues. The CDR3 protein is CASRTGGGLFQPQHF. CDR3 sequence (DNA): TGTGCCAGTAGGACAGGGGGAGGTTTATTTCAGCCCCAGCATTTT.

In DNA form, the CDR3 reads TGTGCCAGTACATCCGGGACAGGACTAGAAAAACTGTTTTTT. Its translation: CASTSGTGLEKLFF. The genes are TRBV19 and TRBJ1-4; 8 positions agree with TRBD1. Trimming cost V 7 bases and J 8 bases; bases outside gene matches: 9. This CDR3 has 14 residues. Germline V gives CDR1 LNHDA, CDR2 SQIVND (reference sequence).

The chain couples TRBV4-1 to TRBJ2-1, with TRBD2 identical over 11 bases. The germline V gene encodes CDR1 MGHRA and CDR2 YSYEKL. Trimming took 0 bases from V and 4 from J; bases not matched to a gene: 2. CDR3 length: 16 amino acids. The CDR3, as DNA: TGCGCCAGCAGCCAAGATGGGACTAGCGGTTACAATGAGCAGTTCTTC. It is translated as CASSQDGTSGYNEQFF.

V is TRBV15 and J is TRBJ2-1, with TRBD1 as a possible D gene (5 bases). Germline V gives CDR1 LNHNV, CDR2 YYDKDF (reference sequence). Deletions cut 3 bases from V and 7 bases from J, with 13 bases between. This CDR3 contains 14 residues. Here the CDR3 DNA reads TGTGCCACCAGCAGTGCAGGGCCCTGGAATGAGCAGTTCTTC. It yields the protein CATSSAGPWNEQFF.

The rearrangement joins TRBV7-7 to TRBJ2-1, with 14 bases matching TRBD2. This CDR3 is built from 15 residues. CDR1 is SSHAT, CDR2 FNYEAQ, per germline (reference sequence). V trimming: 5 bases; J trimming: 7 bases; junction bases outside the gene matches: 4. CDR3: CASSLGLAGVNEQFF. CDR3 bases: TGTGCCAGCAGCCTGGGACTAGCGGGAGTGAATGAGCAGTTCTTC.

V gene TRBV3-1 (or the pseudogene TRBV3-2) combines with J gene TRBJ1-6; D possibly corresponds to TRBD1 (6 bases). CDR3 size: 16 residues. Deletions cut 4 bases from V and 6 bases from J, with 16 bases between. Germline V CDR1 and CDR2: LGHDT, YNNKEL (reference sequence). The CDR3 spells CASSPYRDILNSPLHF. In nucleotides, the CDR3 is TGTGCCAGCAGCCCGTATCGGGACATTCTTAATTCACCCCTCCACTTT.

The CDR3 loop reads CATSRQDFYGYTF. CDR3 coding DNA: TGTGCCACCAGCAGACAGGACTTCTATGGCTACACCTTC. The rearrangement joins TRBV15 to TRBJ1-2; no clear D gene. Trimming removed 2 bases at V and 4 bases at J, with 8 bases between. The CDR3 totals 13 residues. Germline-derived CDR1 and CDR2 are LNHNV and YYDKDF (reference sequence).

The V call is TRBV12-3 or TRBV12-4, the J call TRBJ1-2, with D tentatively TRBD1 (5 bases). V was pared by 6 bases and J by 3 bases, with 11 bases between. The CDR3 spans 13 residues. Here the CDR3 DNA reads TGTGCCAGCAGCCAGGGACTTGACTATGGCTACACCTTC. Encoded protein: CASSQGLDYGYTF.

The V gene is TRBV6-2 or TRBV6-3, the J gene TRBJ2-1; TRBD2 matches 9 bases. With V trimmed by 3 bases and J by 4 bases, 7 bases remained unmatched. The CDR3 loop spans 16 amino acids. The V gene's germline CDR1 is MNHEY and CDR2 SVGEGT. The CDR3 DNA follows: TGTGCCAGCAGTTATTCGACGACTAGCGGTTACAATGAGCAGTTCTTC. Its translation is CASSYSTTSGYNEQFF.

The chain is built from TRBV30 and TRBJ1-4; D is unclear. CDR1 is GTSNPN, CDR2 SVGIG, per germline (reference sequence). V gave up 2 bases and J gave up 3 bases, with 16 bases separating them. The CDR3 extends over 16 amino acids. The CDR3 here is CAWSYQRTGANEKLFF. The CDR3, as DNA: TGTGCCTGGAGTTACCAAAGAACCGGTGCTAATGAAAAACTGTTTTTT.